This TCR beta chain is drawn from a study of blood T cell repertoires in COVID-19. Study-wide background: From the United States, Italy and Spain came samples of acute and convalescent COVID-19.

In the original workflow: Quantification of nucleated cells was approximated via reference gene primer amplification. Clones were sequenced by immunoSEQ multiplex PCR, and TCRdb holds only the in-frame ones, with some missing. Clonal size and the V and J genes are those of that table, whereas D and trimming came from the DNA. The sample shows almost 500,000 clones, around nine tenths of them seen only once. From germline, CDR1 is SEHNR and CDR2 FQNEAQ (reference sequence). V shed 6 bases and J shed 1 base, with 11 bases lying between them. CDR3 size: 14 residues. In its sample, this clone was seen many times.

This chain uses TRBV7-9 with TRBJ2-3; D remains unclear. The TCR was taken from a woman aged 55-70 years who had recovered from COVID-19. The sample comprised PBMCs or T cells enriched from blood (not recorded which). The CDR3 DNA sequence: TGTGCCAGCAGATCTAGTATCGGCACAGATACGCAGTATTTT. This translates into CASRSSIGTDTQYF.